These 18 T cell receptor beta chains were sequenced from one sample in a study of blood T cell repertoires in COVID-19. The repertoire was sequenced with immunoSEQ multiplex PCR; TCRdb's copy has only in-frame clones and lacks some. The repertoire holds fewer than 250,000 clones, roughly 82% seen once, with approximately 4.5% in the top ten. The sample consisted of peripheral blood. These receptor sequences come from a woman in her 70s with acute or convalescent COVID-19.

The rearrangement joins TRBV6-2 or TRBV6-3 to TRBJ1-1; TRBD1 is a possible D gene (5 bases). Trimming stripped 2 bases from V and 0 bases from J, with 10 bases between. The CDR3 has 15 residues. The V gene's germline CDR1 is MNHEY and CDR2 SVGEGT. As DNA, the CDR3 is TGTGCCAGCAGTTACCCGCGGGGGGTGAACACTGAAGCTTTCTTT. It yields the protein CASSYPRGVNTEAFF.

The V gene is TRBV7-9, the J gene TRBJ1-2; D perhaps matches TRBD1 (5 bases). Germline CDR1 is SEHNR and CDR2 is FQNEAQ (reference sequence). The ends were cut back, 5 bases at V and 0 bases at J, with 16 bases in the middle. The CDR3 has 16 amino acids. In DNA form, the CDR3 reads TGTGCCAGCAGCGGCCTGGCCAGGGCTGCTAACTATGGCTACACCTTC. It translates to CASSGLARAANYGYTF.

Only one count was recorded for this clone. The chain is built from TRBV9 and TRBJ2-1; 10 bases agree with TRBD2. Per the germline V gene, CDR1 is SGDLS and CDR2 is YYNGEE. There are 17 residues in the CDR3. Unmatched junction bases numbered 10, after V lost 4 bases and J lost 3 bases. The DNA of the CDR3 is TGTGCCAGCAGCTCTAGCGGGGGCGGGACTGGCTACAATGAGCAGTTCTTC. This translates into CASSSSGGGTGYNEQFF. Together with reference TRBV9 and TRBJ2-1, the CDR3 gives the full variable domain: DSGVTQTPKHLITATGQRVTLRCSPRSGDLSVYWYQQSLDQGLQFLIQYYNGEERAKGNILERFSAQQFPDLHSELNLSSLELGDSALYFCASSSSGGGTGYNEQFFGPGTRLTVL.

This rearrangement joins TRBV14 to TRBJ1-1; D call uncertain. There are 15 residues in the CDR3. Looked up from germline, CDR1 is SGHDN and CDR2 is FVKESK. V was trimmed by 4 bases and J by 2 bases, leaving 14 bases between them. The CDR3 nucleotides are TGTGCCAGCAGCCGCTCGACTAATGCTAACACTGAAGCTTTCTTT. Translated: CASSRSTNANTEAFF.

This clone was counted once. This chain connects TRBV28 to TRBJ1-2; 10 positions match TRBD1. The CDR3 has 15 residues. Germline V gene sequence: CDR1 MDHEN, CDR2 SYDVKM. Trimming removed 1 base from V and 3 bases from J; junction bases left unmatched: 2. CDR3 DNA: TGTGCCAGCAGTTTATTGGGGACAGGGGACTATGGCTACACCTTC. It yields the protein CASSLLGTGDYGYTF.

This chain joins TRBV4-1 and TRBJ1-1, with D hard to call. Trimming took 4 bases from V and 2 from J, leaving 14 bases between them. This CDR3 contains 15 residues. Germline lookup yields CDR1 MGHRA and CDR2 YSYEKL. Written as DNA, the CDR3 is TGCGCCAGCAGCCCCTCGGGGATCTACAACACTGAAGCTTTCTTT. Its translation: CASSPSGIYNTEAFF.

In this sample, this clone turned up once. The chain links TRBV11-2 to TRBJ2-1, with 7 bases identical to TRBD1. CDR3 length: 19 residues. V dropped 1 base and J dropped 0; count of bases not matched to a gene: 12. The germline gives CDR1 SGHAT, CDR2 FQNNGV. CDR3 nucleotide sequence: TGTGCCAGCAGCTTAGCCTGGGGGACAGTCCTTAGCTCCTACAATGAGCAGTTCTTC. Its translation is CASSLAWGTVLSSYNEQFF.

This chain joins TRBV7-2 and TRBJ1-2, with D uncertain. Trimming pared 5 bases from V and 0 bases from J, leaving 7 bases between. The CDR3 length is 13 residues. Germline CDR1 SGHTA, CDR2 FQGNSA. The CDR3 bases are TGTGCCAGCAGCCCCCCAGCTAACTATGGCTACACCTTC. Amino acid sequence: CASSPPANYGYTF.

The rearrangement joins TRBV5-1 to TRBJ1-5; D is perhaps TRBD1 (6 bases). The CDR3 spans 14 residues. Germline V CDR1 and CDR2: SGHRS, YFSETQ. V dropped 4 bases and J dropped 0 bases, with 8 bases sitting between them. As DNA, the CDR3 is TGCGCCAGCAGCCCAGGGGATAGCAATCAGCCCCAGCATTTT. Its translation is CASSPGDSNQPQHF.

J is TRBJ2-2 and V is TRBV2; perhaps TRBD1 as D (6 bases). Germline-derived CDR1 and CDR2 are SNHLY and FYNNEI. This CDR3 spans 14 amino acids. V shed 8 bases and J shed 0 bases, with 10 bases lying between them. In DNA, the CDR3 is TGTGCCAGCCGGGACACCGCGAACACCGGGGAGCTGTTTTTT. Its protein is CASRDTANTGELFF.

This chain joins TRBV5-4 and TRBJ2-1; 8 bases are shared with TRBD1. V lost 7 bases, J lost 6 bases, and 9 bases stayed unmatched. Germline CDR1 SGHNT, CDR2 YYREEE (reference sequence). The CDR3 has 14 residues. The CDR3 nucleotides read TGTGCCAGCCACCGTCCGGACAGGGCCAATGAGCAGTTCTTC. Translation: CASHRPDRANEQFF.

This clone was counted only a few times. V is TRBV11-2 and J is TRBJ2-7; D perhaps matches TRBD2 (6 bases). CDR1 and CDR2 from the germline V gene are SGHAT and FQNNGV. Deletions cut 5 bases from V and 4 bases from J, with 12 bases between. The CDR3 consists of 13 residues. CDR3 amino acids: CASSASELYEQYF. In DNA, the CDR3 is TGTGCCAGCAGCGCTAGCGAGCTATACGAGCAGTACTTC.

This clone was counted only a few times. The chain employs TRBV5-1 and TRBJ1-1; the match to TRBD1 covers 9 bases. Germline CDR1 reads SGHRS; CDR2 reads YFSETQ. The CDR3 covers 15 residues. With 4 bases clipped from V and 4 bases from J, the junction kept 8 bases outside the gene matches. The CDR3 region is CASSPQGAGVTEAFF. Written as DNA, the CDR3 is TGCGCCAGCAGCCCACAGGGGGCCGGGGTCACTGAAGCTTTCTTT.

The V call is TRBV19, the J call TRBJ1-1; D remains unclear. The CDR3 contains 15 residues. The germline gives CDR1 LNHDA, CDR2 SQIVND (reference sequence). Between the trimmed V and J ends, which lost 9 bases and 1 base, there was a span of 18 bases. The CDR3, as DNA: TGTGCCAGCAGTCCCGGGGTTCAGGCGAACACTGAAGCTTTCTTT. The encoded protein is CASSPGVQANTEAFF.

CDR3 bases: TGTGCCAGCAGTTCAGACACTGAAGCTTTCTTT. Its protein product is CASSSDTEAFF. This chain joins TRBV11-3 and TRBJ1-1; D is unclear. Germline CDR1 reads SGHNT; CDR2 reads YENEEA. The CDR3 contains 11 residues. The V gene lost 6 bases and the J gene lost 3 bases, with 5 bases spanning the gap.

The rearrangement links TRBV19 to TRBJ2-3; a weak D match, TRBD1 (6 bases). This CDR3 is built from 16 residues. Germline V gene lookup returns CDR1 LNHDA and CDR2 SQIVND (reference sequence). Trimming shortened V by 3 bases and J by 0 bases, and 13 bases separated the two germline ends. The chain's CDR3 is CASSIRGHSSTDTQYF. DNA for the CDR3: TGTGCCAGTAGTATCAGGGGACACTCTAGCACAGATACGCAGTATTTT.

The rearrangement links TRBV10-3 to TRBJ2-3, with D perhaps TRBD2 (7 bases). Looked up from germline, CDR1 is ENHRY and CDR2 is SYGVKD. This CDR3 has 14 amino acids. CDR3 region: CAGGGRLSTDTQYF. The CDR3 nucleotides are TGTGCTGGGGGGGGGCGCCTTAGCACAGATACGCAGTATTTT.

This sequence joins TRBV14 and TRBJ1-2; maybe TRBD1 (5 bases). The CDR3 is made up of 14 amino acids. Trimming took 6 bases from V and 8 from J, leaving 19 bases between them. CDR1 and CDR2 (germline): SGHDN, FVKESK. CDR3 amino acids: CASSMLSRGGGYTF. The DNA for the CDR3 is TGTGCCAGCAGTATGTTATCAAGGGGCGGAGGCTACACCTTC.